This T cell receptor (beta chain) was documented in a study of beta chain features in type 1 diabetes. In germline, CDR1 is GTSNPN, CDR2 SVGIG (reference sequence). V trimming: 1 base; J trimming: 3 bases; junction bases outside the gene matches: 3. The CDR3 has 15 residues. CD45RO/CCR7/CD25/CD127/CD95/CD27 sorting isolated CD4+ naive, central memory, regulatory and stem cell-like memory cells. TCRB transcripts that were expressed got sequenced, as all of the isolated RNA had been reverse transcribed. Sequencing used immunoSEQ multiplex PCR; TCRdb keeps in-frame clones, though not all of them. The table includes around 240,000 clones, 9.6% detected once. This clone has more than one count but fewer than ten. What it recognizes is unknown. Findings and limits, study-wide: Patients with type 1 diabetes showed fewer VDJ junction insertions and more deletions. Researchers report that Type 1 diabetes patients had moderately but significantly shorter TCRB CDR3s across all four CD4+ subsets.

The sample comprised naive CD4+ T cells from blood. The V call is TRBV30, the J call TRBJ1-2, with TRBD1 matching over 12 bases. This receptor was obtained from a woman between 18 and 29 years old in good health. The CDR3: CAWSDGTGGYYGYTF. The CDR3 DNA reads TGTGCCTGGAGTGATGGGACAGGGGGCTACTATGGCTACACCTTC.